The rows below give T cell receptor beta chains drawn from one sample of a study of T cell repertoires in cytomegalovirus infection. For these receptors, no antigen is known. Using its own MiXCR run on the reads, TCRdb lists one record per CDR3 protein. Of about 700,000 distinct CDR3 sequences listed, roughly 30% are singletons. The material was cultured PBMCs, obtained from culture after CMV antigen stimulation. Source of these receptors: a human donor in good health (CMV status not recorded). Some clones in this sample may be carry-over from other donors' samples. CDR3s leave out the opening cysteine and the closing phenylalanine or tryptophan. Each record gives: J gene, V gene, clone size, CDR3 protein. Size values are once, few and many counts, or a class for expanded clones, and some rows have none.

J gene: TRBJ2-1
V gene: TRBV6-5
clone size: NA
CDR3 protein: ASSYSSGGPYNEQF

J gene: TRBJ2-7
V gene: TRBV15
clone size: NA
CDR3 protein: ATSRGPNGQY

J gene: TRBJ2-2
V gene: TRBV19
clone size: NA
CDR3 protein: ASSNGRSRDTGELF

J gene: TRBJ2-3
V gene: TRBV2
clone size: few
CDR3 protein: ASGSLDTQY

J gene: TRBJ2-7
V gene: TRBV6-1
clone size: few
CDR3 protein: ASSVGDFSYEQY

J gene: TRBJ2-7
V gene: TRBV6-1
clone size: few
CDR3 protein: ASSGMVGGASYEQY

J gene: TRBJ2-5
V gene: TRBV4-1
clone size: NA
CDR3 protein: ASSRRALQETQY

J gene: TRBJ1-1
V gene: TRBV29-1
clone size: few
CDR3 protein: SVVERLGTEAF

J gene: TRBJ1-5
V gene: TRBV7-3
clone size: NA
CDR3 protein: ASSPPGGVFKPQH

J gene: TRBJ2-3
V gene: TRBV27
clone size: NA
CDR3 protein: ASSGRTSGIETQY

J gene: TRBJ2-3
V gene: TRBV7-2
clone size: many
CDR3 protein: ASSSMGGSGTDTQY

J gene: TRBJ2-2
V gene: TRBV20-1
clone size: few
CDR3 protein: SARGHPLAGDFTGELF

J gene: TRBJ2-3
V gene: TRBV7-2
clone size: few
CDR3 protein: ASSSGGLSHTDTQY

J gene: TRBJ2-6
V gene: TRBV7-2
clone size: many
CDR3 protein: ASSLTGANVLT

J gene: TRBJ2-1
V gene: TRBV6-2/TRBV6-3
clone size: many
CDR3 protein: ASSYGTSGITSYNEQF

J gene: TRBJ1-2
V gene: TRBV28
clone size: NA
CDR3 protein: ASREASDVSYGYT

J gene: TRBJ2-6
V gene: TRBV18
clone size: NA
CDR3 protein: ASSPPIGSGANVLT

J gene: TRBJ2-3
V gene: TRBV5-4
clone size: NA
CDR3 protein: ASSKGLAGRRDTQY

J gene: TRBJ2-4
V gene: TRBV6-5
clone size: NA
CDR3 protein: ASQRGGSENIQY

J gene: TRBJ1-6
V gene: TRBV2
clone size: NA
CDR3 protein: ASSTGGIGSPLH

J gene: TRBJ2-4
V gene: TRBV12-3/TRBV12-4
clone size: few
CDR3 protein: ASSSMTGGGYIQY

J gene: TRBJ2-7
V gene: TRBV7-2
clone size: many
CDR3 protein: ASSILAADYEQY

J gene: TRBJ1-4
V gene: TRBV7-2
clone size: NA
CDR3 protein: ASSFSPTNEKLF

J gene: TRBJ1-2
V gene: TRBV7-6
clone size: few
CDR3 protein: ASSLNSLGGYT

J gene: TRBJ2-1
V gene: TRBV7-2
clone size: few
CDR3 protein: ASSLAVGGSGDEQF

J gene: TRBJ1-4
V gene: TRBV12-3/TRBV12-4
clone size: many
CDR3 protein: ASSPSGTHEKLF

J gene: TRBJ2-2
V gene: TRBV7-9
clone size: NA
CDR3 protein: ASTPGTGAGELF

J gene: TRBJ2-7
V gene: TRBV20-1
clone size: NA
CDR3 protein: SARGTGGLPYEQY

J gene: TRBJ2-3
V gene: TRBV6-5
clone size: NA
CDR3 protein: ASSPGILTDTQY

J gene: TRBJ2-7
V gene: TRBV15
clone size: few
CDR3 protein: ATYGRDYEQY

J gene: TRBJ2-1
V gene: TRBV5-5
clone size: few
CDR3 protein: ASSLSVPHEQF

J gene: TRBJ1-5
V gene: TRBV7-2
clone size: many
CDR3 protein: ASRTSRGQPQH

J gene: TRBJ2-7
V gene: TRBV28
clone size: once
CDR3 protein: ASMGQGQGFYEQY

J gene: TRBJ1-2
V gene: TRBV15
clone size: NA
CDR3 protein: ATSRGTAPDPWGYT

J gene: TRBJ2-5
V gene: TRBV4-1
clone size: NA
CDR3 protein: ASSQAGYRVETQY

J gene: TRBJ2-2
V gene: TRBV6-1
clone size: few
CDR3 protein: ASNDGGNTGELF

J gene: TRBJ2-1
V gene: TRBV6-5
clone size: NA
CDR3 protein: AVWGVRDEQF

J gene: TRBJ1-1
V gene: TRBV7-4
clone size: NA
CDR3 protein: ASSFGGGLTEAF

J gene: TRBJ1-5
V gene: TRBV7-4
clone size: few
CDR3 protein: ASSRSRDQPQH

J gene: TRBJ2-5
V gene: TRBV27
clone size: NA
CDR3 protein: ASGSRQTQY

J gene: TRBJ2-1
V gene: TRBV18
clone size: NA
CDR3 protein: ASSPPRGRSYNEQF

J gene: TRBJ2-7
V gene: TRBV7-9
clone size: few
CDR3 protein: ASSYDRRHEQY

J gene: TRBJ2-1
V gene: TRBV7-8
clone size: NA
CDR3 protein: ASSFVLGGDEQF

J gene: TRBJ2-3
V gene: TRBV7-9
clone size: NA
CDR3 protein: ASSFVPTADTQY

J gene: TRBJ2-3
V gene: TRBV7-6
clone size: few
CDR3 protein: ASSLGGGPANTQY

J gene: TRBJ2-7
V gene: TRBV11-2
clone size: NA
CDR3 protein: ASSLRTSEQY

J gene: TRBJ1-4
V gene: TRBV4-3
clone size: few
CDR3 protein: ASSQPGTTNEKLF